These 27 T cell receptor beta chains were all obtained from the same sample, sequenced in a study of T cells expressing NK-cell markers. Reprocessing the 5' RACE reads, TCRdb reports a single entry for every CDR3 protein and omits DNA. The clone table shows about 440,000 distinct CDR3 sequences, with the ten largest holding 7.3%. Source material: blood T cells: a sorted CD56 or NKG2C T cell subset, CD4+ or CD8+ T cells, or bulk PBMC T cells (not recorded which). The receptor set was obtained from a woman aged 18-69 years in good health.

The chain employs TRBV6-5 and TRBJ2-7. Germline CDR1 reads MNHEY; CDR2 reads SVGAGI. CDR3 size: 16 residues. This CDR3 is CASSLTTSGRHYEQYF.

The chain carries TRBV12-3 or TRBV12-4 and TRBJ2-4; the TCRdb call, TRBD1, lacks DNA for checking. This CDR3 comprises 15 residues. CDR3 region: CASSPGDWAKNIQYF.

The chain employs TRBV28 and TRBJ2-3; TCRdb outputs TRBD1, but without DNA this stays unchecked. This CDR3 has 15 amino acids. Germline CDR1 reads MDHEN; CDR2 reads SYDVKM. The CDR3 sequence is CASNPPGASTDTQYF.

J is TRBJ2-7 and V is TRBV28; TCRdb selects TRBD2, and the lack of DNA leaves this call unchecked. The CDR3 runs to 14 residues. CDR1 MDHEN and CDR2 SYDVKM come from the germline V gene. The CDR3 sequence: CASSFFSGSFEQYF.

The CDR3 here is CSARVSGTPAGYEQYF. The V call is TRBV20-1, the J call TRBJ2-7; absent DNA, TCRdb's TRBD2 call cannot be checked. The CDR3 covers 16 residues. Germline assignment: CDR1 DFQATT and CDR2 SNEGSKA (reference sequence).

J is TRBJ1-2 and V is TRBV20-1. The CDR3 spans 13 residues. The germline CDR1 and CDR2 sequences are DFQATT and SNEGSKA (reference sequence). The CDR3 is CSAPSGGFYGYTF.

This chain uses TRBV29-1 with TRBJ2-7; TCRdb's D gene call, TRBD1, goes unchecked for lack of DNA. This CDR3 contains 19 residues. CDR1 and CDR2 from the germline V gene are SQVTM and ANQGSEA. This CDR3 reads CSAGSVEGLGDRGWHEQYF.

The gene calls are TRBV7-6 and TRBJ2-3; TCRdb's assignment of TRBD2 cannot be checked, as there is no DNA. This CDR3 comprises 16 residues. Per the germline V gene, CDR1 is SGHVS and CDR2 is FNYEAQ. The CDR3 sequence: CASSPTSGASTDTQYF.

CDR3 in amino acids: CASSRTGAYYSPLHF. The V call is TRBV12-3 or TRBV12-4, the J call TRBJ1-6. There are 15 residues in the CDR3.

The chain carries TRBV13 and TRBJ1-4. The CDR3 runs 15 residues. CDR1 is PRHDT, CDR2 FYEKMQ, per germline (reference sequence). CDR3 residues: CASSFGPWDNEKLFF.

CDR3 region: CASSSQGQLTGELFF. The chain joins TRBV9 to TRBJ2-2; checking the TCRdb D call of TRBD1 is not possible without DNA. Germline V gives CDR1 SGDLS, CDR2 YYNGEE. This CDR3 contains 15 residues.

J is TRBJ2-7 and V is TRBV6-2 or TRBV6-3; TCRdb gives TRBD1 as the D gene, but with no DNA this cannot be confirmed. From germline, CDR1 is MNHEY and CDR2 SVGEGT. CDR3 size: 14 residues. The CDR3 region is CASNGDTRRDEQYF.

V usage is TRBV4-2 and J usage is TRBJ2-3. The CDR3 sequence is 15 residues long. The germline V gene encodes CDR1 LGHNA and CDR2 YNFKEQ. CDR3 loop: CASSQGVDPTDTQYF.

The genes are TRBV20-1 and TRBJ2-2. In germline, CDR1 is DFQATT, CDR2 SNEGSKA (reference sequence). This CDR3 is built from 14 residues. The CDR3 is CSAKGTTDTGELFF.

The chain links TRBV20-1 to TRBJ1-2; there is no DNA to check the TCRdb D call of TRBD1. Germline CDR1 and CDR2: DFQATT and SNEGSKA (reference sequence). The CDR3 contains 14 residues. CDR3 in amino acids: CSARPSGTVDGYTF.

The chain recombines TRBV18 with TRBJ1-1; TCRdb outputs TRBD1, but without DNA this stays unchecked. This CDR3 spans 14 amino acids. Germline CDR1 and CDR2: KGHSH and LQKENI. The CDR3 spells CASSPTGQGSEAFF. Together with reference TRBV18 and TRBJ1-1, the CDR3 gives the full variable domain: NAGVMQNPRHLVRRRGQEARLRCSPMKGHSHVYWYRQLPEEGLKFMVYLQKENIIDESGMPKERFSAEFPKEGPSILRIQQVVRGDSAAYFCASSPTGQGSEAFFGQGTRLTVV.

This sequence joins TRBV7-2 and TRBJ1-6; TCRdb names TRBD1, which stays unverified in the absence of DNA. The CDR3 is made up of 13 amino acids. From germline, CDR1 is SGHTA and CDR2 FQGNSA. CDR3 sequence: CARQDSYTSPLHF.

V is TRBV27 and J is TRBJ1-1; TCRdb's D call of TRBD1 is untestable without DNA. CDR3 length: 14 residues. The germline gives CDR1 MNHEY, CDR2 SMNVEV (reference sequence). CDR3 protein: CASSRTGTPKGAFF.

The chain recombines TRBV9 with TRBJ2-2; TCRdb picks TRBD1, but there is no DNA to check that call. CDR1 is SGDLS and CDR2 is YYNGEE in the germline V gene. The CDR3 spans 20 residues. The CDR3 reads CASSVRPPDPGLAHTGELFF.

The chain's CDR3 is CASSGTSGGSYNEQFF. The V and J genes are TRBV9 and TRBJ2-1. CDR1 and CDR2 (germline): SGDLS, YYNGEE. The CDR3 has 16 amino acids.

J is TRBJ1-1 and V is TRBV19; the D call of TRBD1 rests on TCRdb alone, since no DNA is present to check it. The V gene's germline CDR1 is LNHDA and CDR2 SQIVND (reference sequence). The CDR3 length is 16 residues. CDR3 sequence: CASSTPMTGGGTEAFF.

The genes are TRBV7-2 and TRBJ2-1; TCRdb gives TRBD1 as the D gene, but with no DNA this cannot be confirmed. The CDR3 is 16 residues long. Germline-derived CDR1 and CDR2 are SGHTA and FQGNSA. CDR3 sequence reads: CASSRTPESSYNEQFF.

J is TRBJ2-7 and V is TRBV30. Germline lookup yields CDR1 GTSNPN and CDR2 SVGIG (reference sequence). This CDR3 contains 11 residues. The CDR3: CAWTASYEQYF.

The chain couples TRBV5-1 to TRBJ1-1; TCRdb lists TRBD1, though no DNA is available to test this call. The V gene's germline CDR1 is SGHRS and CDR2 YFSETQ. The CDR3 length is 15 residues. CDR3: CASSLVWGENTEAFF.

The rearrangement links TRBV20-1 to TRBJ2-5; TCRdb picks TRBD1, but there is no DNA to check that call. Germline values: CDR1 DFQATT, CDR2 SNEGSKA (reference sequence). The CDR3 sequence is 12 residues long. CDR3 protein: CSASYRQETQYF.

The V and J genes are TRBV2 and TRBJ1-1. CDR1 and CDR2 (germline): SNHLY, FYNNEI. This CDR3 comprises 13 residues. The CDR3 reads CASRDNMNTEAFF.

The genes are TRBV6-5 and TRBJ2-2; TCRdb outputs TRBD1, but without DNA this stays unchecked. Germline lookup yields CDR1 MNHEY and CDR2 SVGAGI. This CDR3 is 17 amino acids long. The CDR3 is CASSYSVTALNTGELFF.